The 29 T cell receptor beta chains reported below all come from one sample, sequenced in a study of T-cell memory formation after mild COVID-19. TCRdb re-derived calls from the 5' RACE reads in MiXCR, one entry per CDR3 protein. Of approximately 210,000 distinct CDR3 sequences detected, around 20% appear once; the ten largest clones hold around 2.4%. The sequenced sample consisted of PBMCs or a T cell subset sorted from them (not recorded which). The receptor set was obtained from an adult woman who had mild COVID-19 (a few samples of this study predate the infection). Cell type and time point are not known.

The chain couples TRBV24-1 to TRBJ1-1; D gene unclear. Germline V gene data show CDR1 as KGHDR and CDR2 as SFDVKD. Trimming removed 4 bases at V and 11 bases at J, with 13 bases between. The CDR3 runs 12 residues. The CDR3 DNA follows: TGTGCCACCAGTGACTACGTGGGCTCGGCTTTCTTT. It is translated as CATSDYVGSAFF.

The rearrangement links TRBV3-1 to TRBJ1-1; D gene ambiguous. V dropped 6 bases and J dropped 10 bases, with 12 bases sitting between them. From germline, CDR1 is LGHDT and CDR2 YNNKEL (reference sequence). This CDR3 contains 11 residues. The CDR3 DNA reads as TGTGCCAGCAGAGACGGGGTGAGAGCTTTCTTT. The encoded protein is CASRDGVRAFF.

The rearrangement links TRBV24-1 to TRBJ2-3; possible D gene TRBD1, 5 bases. Germline CDR1 and CDR2: KGHDR and SFDVKD. V was cut by 3 bases and J by 4 bases, with 16 bases left in between. CDR3 length: 16 amino acids. DNA for the CDR3: TGTGCCACCAGTGATGCTGACAGCGCGACCTCAGATACGCAGTATTTT. Encoded protein: CATSDADSATSDTQYF.

V usage is TRBV28 and J usage is TRBJ1-1; D possibly corresponds to TRBD1 (6 bases). The CDR3 consists of 15 residues. Germline assignment: CDR1 MDHEN and CDR2 SYDVKM. V was trimmed by 3 bases and J by 7 bases, leaving 18 bases between them. This chain's CDR3 is CASSFRGRGVGEAFF. CDR3 nucleotide sequence: TGTGCCAGCAGTTTCAGGGGCAGGGGTGTGGGTGAAGCTTTCTTT.

Only a few counts were recorded for this clonotype. The chain employs TRBV9 and TRBJ1-2; no reliable D call. Trimming removed 0 bases from V and 2 bases from J, with 11 bases in between. The germline V gene encodes CDR1 SGDLS and CDR2 YYNGEE. The CDR3 length is 15 residues. CDR3 bases: TGTGCCAGCAGCGTAGCGACGACCGGGAACTATGGCTACACCTTC. Protein product: CASSVATTGNYGYTF.

This sequence joins TRBV29-1 and TRBJ2-1; no clear D gene. The V end was cut by 4 bases, the J end by 2 bases, with 6 bases between. Germline CDR1 reads SQVTM; CDR2 reads ANQGSEA. The CDR3 is made up of 12 amino acids. The CDR3 reads CSVATTYNEQFF. The CDR3 nucleotides are TGCAGCGTTGCGACCACCTACAATGAGCAGTTCTTC.

The rearrangement joins TRBV12-3 or TRBV12-4 to TRBJ2-1, with 7 bases that match TRBD2. This CDR3 has 13 residues. With V trimmed by 6 bases and J by 10 bases, 9 bases remained unmatched. This CDR3 reads CASRERLAGEQFF. In DNA form, the CDR3 reads TGTGCCAGCAGAGAGAGACTAGCTGGGGAGCAGTTCTTC.

CDR3 protein: CASSDSPIRRGTYNEQFF. CDR3 sequence (DNA): TGCGCCAGCAGTGATTCCCCTATCCGCAGGGGAACCTACAATGAGCAGTTCTTC. V gene TRBV10-1 combines with J gene TRBJ2-1, with D possibly matching TRBD1 (6 bases). Germline loops: CDR1 WNHNN, CDR2 SYGVQD (reference sequence). V was clipped by 3 bases and J by 2 bases, with 20 bases between them. CDR3 length: 18 amino acids.

The V call is TRBV6-2 or TRBV6-3, the J call TRBJ2-3; TRBD1 matches at 8 bases. The CDR3 extends over 12 amino acids. Losses at the gene ends were 7 bases for V and 6 bases for J; bases not matched to a gene: 3. Germline CDR1 and CDR2: MNHEY and SVGEGT. The CDR3 sequence: CASNTGGDTQYF. CDR3 sequence (DNA): TGTGCCAGCAATACAGGGGGTGATACGCAGTATTTT.

This chain joins TRBV7-9 and TRBJ1-1, with 9 bases matching TRBD1. The V segment lost 5 bases and the J segment 3 bases; nucleotides outside the gene matches: 4. Germline values: CDR1 SEHNR, CDR2 FQNEAQ (reference sequence). The CDR3 runs 14 residues. The CDR3 nucleotides are TGTGCCAGCAGCCGGACAGGGGCCGACACTGAAGCTTTCTTT. This sequence encodes CASSRTGADTEAFF.

This clonotype was recorded a few times. The chain couples TRBV6-5 to TRBJ2-5, with TRBD2 identical over 12 bases. This CDR3 comprises 17 residues. Germline loops: CDR1 MNHEY, CDR2 SVGAGI. The trim removed 6 bases at V and 5 bases at J, leaving 13 bases unmatched. The CDR3 bases are TGTGCCAGCAGCCTACGGACTAGCGGGACCGGGATGGAGACCCAGTACTTC. This translates into CASSLRTSGTGMETQYF.

This sequence joins TRBV4-1 and TRBJ1-5, with D possibly matching TRBD1 (5 bases). The CDR3 extends over 15 amino acids. The V end lost 1 base, the J end lost 7 bases, and 14 bases lay between the germline ends. The germline V gene encodes CDR1 MGHRA and CDR2 YSYEKL. CDR3 DNA sequence: TGCGCCAGCAGCCAAGGGCGGGACGACTGGCAGCCCCAGCATTTT. Protein sequence: CASSQGRDDWQPQHF.

The chain has TRBV12-3 or TRBV12-4 and TRBJ1-1; 7 bases are shared with TRBD1. V lost 6 bases and J lost 0; bases outside the gene matches: 7. This CDR3 has 15 amino acids. The CDR3 sequence is CASSPRTGVNTEAFF. Written as DNA, the CDR3 is TGTGCCAGCAGCCCTCGGACAGGAGTGAACACTGAAGCTTTCTTT.

The sample holds a few counts of this clonotype. The genes are TRBV20-1 and TRBJ2-1; D tentatively fits TRBD1 or TRBD2 (5 bases each). The ends were cut back, 6 bases at V and 3 bases at J, with 21 bases in the middle. Germline CDR1 reads DFQATT; CDR2 reads SNEGSKA (reference sequence). CDR3 length equals 16 residues. The CDR3 DNA follows: TGCAGTGCCGCTACCGGGACCCCGGTTATCTACAATGAGCAGTTCTTC. It specifies CSAATGTPVIYNEQFF.

This clonotype has only one observation. This chain joins TRBV30 and TRBJ1-3, with TRBD1 matching 8 bases. Germline V gives CDR1 GTSNPN, CDR2 SVGIG (reference sequence). V lost 3 bases, J lost 4 bases, and 2 bases stayed unmatched. This CDR3 region has 13 residues. CDR3 sequence (DNA): TGTGCCTGGAGGCAGGGGGCCGGAAACACCATATATTTT. It specifies CAWRQGAGNTIYF.

The table lists this clonotype with a few counts. The chain links TRBV3-1 to TRBJ2-7, with a tentative D call TRBD2 (7 bases). V was trimmed by 7 bases and J by 2 bases, leaving 24 bases between them. The CDR3 is 17 residues long. Germline CDR1 is LGHDT and CDR2 is YNNKEL (reference sequence). The CDR3: CASTRFGGGGTPYEQYF. CDR3 DNA: TGTGCCAGCACCCGATTTGGAGGGGGGGGGACTCCCTACGAGCAGTACTTC.

This clonotype was detected only a few times. The chain combines TRBV12-3 or TRBV12-4 with TRBJ1-1; D gene unclear. The CDR3 consists of 14 residues. V was clipped by 3 bases and J by 5 bases, with 13 bases between them. CDR3 sequence (DNA): TGTGCCAGCAGTTTGGCTGGGAGGGAGACTGAAGCTTTCTTT. As protein: CASSLAGRETEAFF.

The J gene is TRBJ1-5, the V gene TRBV6-1; D call uncertain. This CDR3 contains 15 residues. Per the germline V gene, CDR1 is MNHNS and CDR2 is SASEGT. V was trimmed by 4 bases and J by 5 bases, leaving 15 bases between them. The CDR3 spells CASSAQEGAYQPQHF. The CDR3 DNA follows: TGTGCCAGCAGTGCTCAGGAGGGCGCTTATCAGCCCCAGCATTTT.

This chain uses TRBV4-1 with TRBJ2-3; no definite D call. The CDR3 extends over 14 amino acids. V was trimmed by 1 base and J by 5 bases, leaving 10 bases between them. Germline V lookup: CDR1 MGHRA, CDR2 YSYEKL. The CDR3 is CASSQARPEDTQYF. CDR3 bases: TGCGCCAGCAGCCAAGCGAGACCAGAAGATACGCAGTATTTT.

This clonotype turned up a few times. The rearrangement links TRBV9 to TRBJ2-3, with 8 bases fitting TRBD2. V lost 0 bases and J lost 6; bases outside the gene matches: 3. This CDR3 contains 14 residues. Germline CDR1 reads SGDLS; CDR2 reads YYNGEE. CDR3 sequence (DNA): TGTGCCAGCAGCGTAGCTTCTAGCGGGGATACGCAGTATTTT. Protein: CASSVASSGDTQYF.

This clonotype was detected only a few times. CDR3 amino acids: CASRHLGGTEAFF. The CDR3 DNA is TGTGCCAGCAGACACCTCGGCGGCACTGAAGCTTTCTTT. The rearrangement joins TRBV12-3 or TRBV12-4 to TRBJ1-1; D remains unclear. The CDR3 covers 13 residues. The V end lost 6 bases, the J end lost 4 bases, and 12 bases lay between the germline ends.

V gene TRBV30 combines with J gene TRBJ2-1, with 7 bases identical to TRBD2. The V segment lost 3 bases and the J segment 10 bases; nucleotides outside the gene matches: 9. Germline lookup yields CDR1 GTSNPN and CDR2 SVGIG (reference sequence). This CDR3 has 13 residues. CDR3 sequence (DNA): TGTGCCTGGAGGGGGGGAGGGGCAGGCGAGCAGTTCTTC. Residues: CAWRGGGAGEQFF.

This clonotype was detected a few times. The rearrangement joins TRBV6-5 to TRBJ1-2; TRBD1 might be the D (6 bases). CDR1 and CDR2 from the germline V gene are MNHEY and SVGAGI. V was trimmed by 6 bases and J by 11 bases, leaving 19 bases between them. The CDR3 runs to 13 residues. This CDR3 reads CASRPSPDRQYTF. The CDR3 bases are TGTGCCAGCAGACCCTCCCCCGACAGGCAATACACCTTC.

The V and J genes are TRBV6-6 and TRBJ2-7, with D unresolved. The CDR3 contains 16 residues. Germline V lookup: CDR1 MNHNY, CDR2 SVGAGI (reference sequence). Trimming took off 10 bases at V and 4 bases at J, with 26 bases between the two ends. The CDR3 protein is CATAQLRDSPPYEQYF. CDR3 bases: TGTGCCACCGCTCAACTAAGGGATTCGCCCCCGTACGAGCAGTACTTC.

This clonotype appeared once. The rearrangement links TRBV9 to TRBJ2-5, with TRBD1 matching 10 bases. In germline, CDR1 is SGDLS, CDR2 YYNGEE. The CDR3 extends over 17 amino acids. V was pared by 3 bases and J by 2 bases, with 10 bases of the junction left unmatched. DNA of the CDR3: TGTGCCAGCAGCGCCCGACAGGGGGCAGTTGGTCAAGAGACCCAGTACTTC. Its translation: CASSARQGAVGQETQYF.

The table lists this clonotype with a few counts. The chain links TRBV7-9 to TRBJ2-5; TRBD1 agrees at 9 bases. V trimming: 6 bases; J trimming: 7 bases; junction bases outside the gene matches: 12. There are 15 residues in the CDR3. Per germline, CDR1 SEHNR and CDR2 FQNEAQ (reference sequence). The CDR3 loop reads CASRETGGPPGTQYF. DNA for the CDR3: TGTGCCAGCAGGGAGACAGGGGGGCCTCCTGGGACCCAGTACTTC.

This clonotype was counted only a few times. V gene TRBV18 combines with J gene TRBJ2-3; maybe TRBD1 (6 bases). There are 16 residues in the CDR3. V shed 4 bases and J shed 1 base, with 15 bases lying between them. The V gene's germline CDR1 is KGHSH and CDR2 LQKENI. The CDR3 region has the DNA TGTGCCAGCTCACGAAACACCGGGACACGCACAGATACGCAGTATTTT. Amino acid sequence: CASSRNTGTRTDTQYF.

This chain connects TRBV7-2 to TRBJ2-4; D gene ambiguous. In germline, CDR1 is SGHTA, CDR2 FQGNSA. The CDR3 consists of 14 residues. Trimming took off 3 bases at V and 0 bases at J, with 6 bases between the two ends. In nucleotides, the CDR3 is TGTGCCAGCAGCTTCACTGCAGCCAAAAACATTCAGTACTTC. As protein: CASSFTAAKNIQYF.

Regarding this clonotype: One end of the junction is discordant with germline, which a read error may explain. This sequence joins TRBV30 and TRBJ1-5, with D hard to call. Germline loops: CDR1 GTSNPN, CDR2 SVGIG (reference sequence). This CDR3 has 12 amino acids. The CDR3 loop reads CAWRTGNQPQHF. The CDR3 DNA reads as TGTGCCTGGCGGACTGGCAATCAACCCCAGCATTTT. Using reference TRBV30 and TRBJ1-5 for the parts outside the CDR3, the full variable domain is SQTIHQWPATLVQPVGSPLSLECTVEGTSNPNLYWYRQAAGRGLQLLFYSVGIGQISSEVPQNLSASRPQDRQFILSSKKLLLSDSGFYLCAWRTGNQPQHFGDGTRLSIL.